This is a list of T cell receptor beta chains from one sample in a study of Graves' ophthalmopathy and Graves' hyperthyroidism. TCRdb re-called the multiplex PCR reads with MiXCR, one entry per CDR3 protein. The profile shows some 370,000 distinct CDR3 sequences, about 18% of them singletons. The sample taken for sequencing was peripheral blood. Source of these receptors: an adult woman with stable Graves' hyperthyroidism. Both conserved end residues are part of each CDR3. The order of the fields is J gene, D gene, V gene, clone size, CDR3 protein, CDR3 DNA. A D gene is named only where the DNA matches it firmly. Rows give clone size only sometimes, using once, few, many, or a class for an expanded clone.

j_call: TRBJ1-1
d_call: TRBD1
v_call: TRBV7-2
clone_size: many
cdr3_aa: CASSLQGRSGDTEAFF
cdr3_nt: TGTGCCAGCAGTCTACAGGGGCGATCGGGGGACACTGAAGCTTTCTTT

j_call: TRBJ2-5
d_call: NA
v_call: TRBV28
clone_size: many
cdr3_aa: CASSWENQETQYF
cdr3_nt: TGTGCCAGCAGTTGGGAGAACCAAGAGACCCAGTACTTC

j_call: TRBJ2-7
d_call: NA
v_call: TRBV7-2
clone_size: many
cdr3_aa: CASSSYGQPYEQYF
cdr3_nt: TGTGCCAGCAGCTCGTACGGACAGCCCTACGAGCAGTACTTC

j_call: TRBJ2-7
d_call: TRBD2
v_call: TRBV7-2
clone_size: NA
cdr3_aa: CASSSASGGYEQYF
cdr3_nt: TGTGCCAGCAGCTCAGCTAGCGGGGGTTACGAGCAGTACTTC

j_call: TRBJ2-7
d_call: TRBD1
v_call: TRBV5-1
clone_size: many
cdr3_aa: CASASTGSSYEQYF
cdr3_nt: TGCGCCAGCGCCTCGACAGGGAGTTCCTACGAGCAGTACTTC

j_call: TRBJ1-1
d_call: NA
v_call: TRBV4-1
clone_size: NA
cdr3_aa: CASSQEGSLKAFF
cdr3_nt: TGCGCCAGCAGCCAAGAAGGGTCCCTGAAAGCTTTCTTT

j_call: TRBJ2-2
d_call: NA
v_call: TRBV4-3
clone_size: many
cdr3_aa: CASSQDWAGWTGELFF
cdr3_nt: TGCGCCAGCAGCCAAGATTGGGCAGGGTGGACCGGGGAGCTGTTTTTT

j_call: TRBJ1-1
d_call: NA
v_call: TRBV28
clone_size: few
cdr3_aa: CASRFPGDTEAFF
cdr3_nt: TGTGCCAGCAGGTTTCCAGGGGACACTGAAGCTTTCTTT

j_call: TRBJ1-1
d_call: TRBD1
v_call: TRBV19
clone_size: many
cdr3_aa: CASRPGQGQGNTEAFF
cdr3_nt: TGTGCCAGTAGGCCTGGGCAGGGACAGGGGAACACTGAAGCTTTCTTT

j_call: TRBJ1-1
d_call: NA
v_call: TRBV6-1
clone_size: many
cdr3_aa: CASSRYTEAFF
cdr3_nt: TGTGCCAGCAGTAGATATACCGAAGCTTTCTTT

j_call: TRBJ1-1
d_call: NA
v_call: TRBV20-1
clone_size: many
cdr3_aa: CSALVGDQEAFF
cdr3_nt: TGCAGTGCCCTCGTGGGAGACCAAGAAGCTTTCTTT

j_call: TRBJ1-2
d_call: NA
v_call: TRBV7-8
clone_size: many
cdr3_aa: CASSSRSTNYGYTF
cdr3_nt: TGTGCCAGCAGCTCTAGATCCACCAACTATGGCTACACCTTC

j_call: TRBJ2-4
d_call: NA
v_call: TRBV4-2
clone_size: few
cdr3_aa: CASSQEWSFFLTLEAKNIQYF
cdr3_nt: TGTGCCAGCAGCCAAGAATGGAGTTTTTTCCTGACCTTAGAAGCCAAAAACATTCAGTACTTC

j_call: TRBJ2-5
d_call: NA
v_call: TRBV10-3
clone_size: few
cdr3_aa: CAISAYAGPRVTQYF
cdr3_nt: TGTGCCATCAGTGCTTATGCGGGACCAAGAGTGACCCAGTACTTC

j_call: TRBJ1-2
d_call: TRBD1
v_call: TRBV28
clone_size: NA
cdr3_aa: CASSPPGRGEEGYTF
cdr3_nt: TGTGCCAGCAGCCCCCCGGGCAGGGGGGAGGAAGGCTACACCTTC

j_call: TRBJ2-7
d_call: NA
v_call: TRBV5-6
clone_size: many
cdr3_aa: CASSAWEYEQYF
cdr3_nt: TGTGCCAGCTCGGCCTGGGAATACGAGCAGTACTTC

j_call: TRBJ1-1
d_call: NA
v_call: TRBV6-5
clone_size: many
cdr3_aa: CASINGGSGMAFF
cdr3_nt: TGTGCCAGCATCAACGGAGGGTCAGGAATGGCTTTCTTT

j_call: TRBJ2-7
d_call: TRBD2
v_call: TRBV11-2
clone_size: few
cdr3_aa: CASSLDLLASGDF
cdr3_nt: TGTGCCAGCAGCTTAGATCTTTTGGCTAGCGGGGACTTC

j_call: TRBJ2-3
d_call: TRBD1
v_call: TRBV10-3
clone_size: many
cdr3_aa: CATVTGQGDTQYF
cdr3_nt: TGTGCCACAGTAACCGGACAGGGAGATACGCAGTATTTT

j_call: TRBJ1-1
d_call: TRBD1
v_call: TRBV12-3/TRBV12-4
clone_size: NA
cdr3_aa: CASSFAAGGSTEAFF
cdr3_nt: TGTGCCAGCAGTTTCGCGGCAGGGGGGAGCACTGAAGCTTTCTTT

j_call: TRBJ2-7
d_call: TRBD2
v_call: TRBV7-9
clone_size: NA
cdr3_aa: CASSLSSRGSYEQYF
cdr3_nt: TGTGCCAGCAGCTTATCTTCGCGGGGGTCCTACGAGCAGTACTTC

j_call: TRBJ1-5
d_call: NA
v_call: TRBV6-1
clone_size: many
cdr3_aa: CASSEAGSNQPQHF
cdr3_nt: TGTGCCAGCAGTGAAGCGGGCTCCAATCAGCCCCAGCATTTT

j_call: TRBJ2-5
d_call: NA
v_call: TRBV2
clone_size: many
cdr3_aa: CASRGGRGQETQYF
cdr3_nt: TGTGCCAGCCGAGGGGGGCGGGGACAAGAGACCCAGTACTTC

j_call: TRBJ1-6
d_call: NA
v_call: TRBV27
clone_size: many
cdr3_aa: CASSQMNNNSPLHF
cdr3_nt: TGTGCCAGCAGTCAGATGAATAATAATTCACCCCTCCACTTT

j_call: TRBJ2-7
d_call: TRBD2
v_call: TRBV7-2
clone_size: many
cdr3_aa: CASSTRLAGSDEQYF
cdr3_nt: TGTGCCAGCAGCACGAGACTAGCGGGGTCTGACGAGCAGTACTTC

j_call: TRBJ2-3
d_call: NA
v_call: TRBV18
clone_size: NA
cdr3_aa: CASSDLGDLDTQYF
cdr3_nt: TGTGCCAGCTCCGACTTAGGAGACTTGGATACGCAGTATTTT

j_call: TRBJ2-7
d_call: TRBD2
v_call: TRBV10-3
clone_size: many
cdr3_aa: CAIRDGTSASYEQYF
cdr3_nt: TGTGCCATCAGAGACGGGACTAGCGCGTCCTACGAGCAGTACTTC

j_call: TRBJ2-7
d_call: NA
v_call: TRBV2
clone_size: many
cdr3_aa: CASSGGGREQYF
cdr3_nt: TGTGCCAGCAGTGGGGGCGGTCGCGAGCAGTACTTC

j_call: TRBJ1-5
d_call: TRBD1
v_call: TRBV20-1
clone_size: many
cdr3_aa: CSAGTDRGGYGNQPQHF
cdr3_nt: TGCAGTGCTGGAACGGACAGGGGAGGATACGGCAATCAGCCCCAGCATTTT

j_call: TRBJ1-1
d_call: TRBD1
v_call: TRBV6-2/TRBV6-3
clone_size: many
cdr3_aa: CAIRQGTEAFF
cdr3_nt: TGTGCCATCCGACAGGGCACTGAAGCTTTCTTT

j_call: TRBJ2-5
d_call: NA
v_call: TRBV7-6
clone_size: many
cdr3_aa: CASASEETQYF
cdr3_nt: TGTGCCTCGGCCTCCGAAGAGACCCAGTACTTC

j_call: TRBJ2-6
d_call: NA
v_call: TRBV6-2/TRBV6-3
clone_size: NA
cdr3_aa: CASSYSLGGLAGANVLTF
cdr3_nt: TGTGCCAGCAGTTACTCGTTAGGGGGGCTGGCTGGGGCCAACGTCCTGACTTTC

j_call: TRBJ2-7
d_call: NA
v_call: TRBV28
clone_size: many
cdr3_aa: CASSRQLEVIGAEQYF
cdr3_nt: TGTGCCAGCAGCCGCCAACTAGAAGTCATTGGGGCCGAGCAGTACTTC

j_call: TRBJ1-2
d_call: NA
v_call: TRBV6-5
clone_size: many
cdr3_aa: CASRRGGGAANYGYTF
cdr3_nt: TGTGCCAGTCGGCGGGGGGGGGGCGCAGCTAACTATGGCTACACCTTC